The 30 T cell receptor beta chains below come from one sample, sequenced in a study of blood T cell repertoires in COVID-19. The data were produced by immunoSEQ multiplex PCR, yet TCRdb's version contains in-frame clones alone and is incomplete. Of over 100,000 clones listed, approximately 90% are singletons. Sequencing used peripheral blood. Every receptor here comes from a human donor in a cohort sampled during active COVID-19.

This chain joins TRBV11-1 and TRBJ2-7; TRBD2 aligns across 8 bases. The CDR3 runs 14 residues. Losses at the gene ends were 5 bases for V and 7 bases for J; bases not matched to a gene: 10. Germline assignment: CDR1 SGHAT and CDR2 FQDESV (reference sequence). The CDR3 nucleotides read TGTGCCAGCAGCCGAGCGGGGGCCTCGGGGGAGCAGTACTTC. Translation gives CASSRAGASGEQYF.

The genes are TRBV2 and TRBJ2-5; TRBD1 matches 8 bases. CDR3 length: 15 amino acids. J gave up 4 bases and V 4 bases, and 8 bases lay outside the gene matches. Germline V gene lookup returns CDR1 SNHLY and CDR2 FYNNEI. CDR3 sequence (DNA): TGTGCCAGCAGTGCCCAGGGGGCGCAACGAGAGACCCAGTACTTC. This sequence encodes CASSAQGAQRETQYF.

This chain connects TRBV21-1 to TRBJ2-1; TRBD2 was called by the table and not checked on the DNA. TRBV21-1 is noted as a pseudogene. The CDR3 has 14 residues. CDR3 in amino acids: CASSKYQRDNEQFF. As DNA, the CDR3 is TGTGCCAGCAGCAAATACCAGCGAGACAATGAGCAGTTCTTC.

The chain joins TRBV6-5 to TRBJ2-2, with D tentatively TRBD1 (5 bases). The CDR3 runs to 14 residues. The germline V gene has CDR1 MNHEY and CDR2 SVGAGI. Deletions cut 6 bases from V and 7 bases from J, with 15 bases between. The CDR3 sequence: CASRDDGADGELFF. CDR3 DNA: TGTGCCAGCAGGGACGATGGGGCCGACGGGGAGCTGTTTTTT.

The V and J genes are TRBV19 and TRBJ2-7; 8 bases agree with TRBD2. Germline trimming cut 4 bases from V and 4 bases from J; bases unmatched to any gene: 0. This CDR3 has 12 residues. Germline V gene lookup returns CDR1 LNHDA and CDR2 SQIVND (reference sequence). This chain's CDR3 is CASSSGRYEQYF. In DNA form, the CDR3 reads TGTGCCAGTAGTAGCGGGAGGTACGAGCAGTACTTC.

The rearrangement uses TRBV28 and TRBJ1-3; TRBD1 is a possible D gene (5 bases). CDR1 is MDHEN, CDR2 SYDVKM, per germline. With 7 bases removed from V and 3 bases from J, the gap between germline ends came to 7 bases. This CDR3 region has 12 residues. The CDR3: CASTRVGNTIYF. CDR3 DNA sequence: TGTGCCAGCACCAGGGTTGGAAACACCATATATTTT.

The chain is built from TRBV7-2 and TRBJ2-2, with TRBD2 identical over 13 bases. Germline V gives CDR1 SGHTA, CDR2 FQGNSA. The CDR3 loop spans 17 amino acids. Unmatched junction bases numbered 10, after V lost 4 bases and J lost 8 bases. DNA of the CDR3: TGTGCCAGCAGCTACGGCACTAGCGGGGGGGCCTATGGGGAGCTGTTTTTT. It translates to CASSYGTSGGAYGELFF.

The CDR3 DNA sequence: TGTGCCAGCAGCAAAGTTACGAGAGTACTAGCCAAAAACATTCAGTACTTC. This gives the protein CASSKVTRVLAKNIQYF. The chain is built from TRBV21-1 and TRBJ2-4; the table's D call, TRBD2, was not checked against the DNA. TRBV21-1 is a listed pseudogene. This CDR3 spans 17 amino acids.

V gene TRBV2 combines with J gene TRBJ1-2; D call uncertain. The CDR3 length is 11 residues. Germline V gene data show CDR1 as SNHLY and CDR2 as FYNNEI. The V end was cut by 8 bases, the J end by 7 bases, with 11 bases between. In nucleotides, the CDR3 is TGTGCCAGCTCGCGGTTCTTTGGCTACACCTTC. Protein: CASSRFFGYTF. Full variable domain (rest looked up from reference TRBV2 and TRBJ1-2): EPEVTQTPSHQVTQMGQEVILRCVPISNHLYFYWYRQILGQKVEFLVSFYNNEISEKSEIFDDQFSVERPDGSNFTLKIRSTKLEDSAMYFCASSRFFGYTFGSGTRLTVV.

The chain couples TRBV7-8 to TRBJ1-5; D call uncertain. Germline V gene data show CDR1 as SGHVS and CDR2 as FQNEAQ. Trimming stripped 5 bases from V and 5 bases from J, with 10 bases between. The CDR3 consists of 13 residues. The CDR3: CASSKSRDQPQHF. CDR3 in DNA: TGTGCCAGCAGCAAAAGTAGAGATCAGCCCCAGCATTTT.

CDR3 region: CAWSFPPPGGNYGYTF. The CDR3 DNA follows: TGTGCCTGGAGTTTTCCCCCCCCCGGGGGGAACTATGGCTACACCTTC. This rearrangement joins TRBV30 to TRBJ1-2; tentatively, D is TRBD1 (5 bases). Looked up from germline, CDR1 is GTSNPN and CDR2 is SVGIG (reference sequence). Trimming stripped 2 bases from V and 2 bases from J, with 18 bases between. There are 16 residues in the CDR3.

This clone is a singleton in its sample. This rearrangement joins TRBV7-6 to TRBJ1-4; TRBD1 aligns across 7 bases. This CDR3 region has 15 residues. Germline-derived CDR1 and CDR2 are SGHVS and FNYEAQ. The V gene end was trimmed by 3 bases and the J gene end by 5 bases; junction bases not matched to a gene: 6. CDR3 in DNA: TGTGCCAGCAGCTTGGCACAGGGGATAAATGAAAAACTGTTTTTT. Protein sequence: CASSLAQGINEKLFF.

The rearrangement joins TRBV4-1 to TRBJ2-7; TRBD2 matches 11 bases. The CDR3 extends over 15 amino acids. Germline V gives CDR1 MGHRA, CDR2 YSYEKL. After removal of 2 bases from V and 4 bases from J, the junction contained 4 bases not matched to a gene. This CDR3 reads CASSQIAGGPYEQYF. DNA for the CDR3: TGCGCCAGCAGCCAAATAGCGGGAGGGCCTTACGAGCAGTACTTC.

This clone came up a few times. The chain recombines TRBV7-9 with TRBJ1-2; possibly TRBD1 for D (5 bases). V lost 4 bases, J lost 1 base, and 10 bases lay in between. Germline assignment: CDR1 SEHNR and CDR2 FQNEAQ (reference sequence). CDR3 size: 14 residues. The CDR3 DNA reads TGTGCCAGCAGCTCGAGACAGAATAACTATGGCTACACCTTC. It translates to CASSSRQNNYGYTF.

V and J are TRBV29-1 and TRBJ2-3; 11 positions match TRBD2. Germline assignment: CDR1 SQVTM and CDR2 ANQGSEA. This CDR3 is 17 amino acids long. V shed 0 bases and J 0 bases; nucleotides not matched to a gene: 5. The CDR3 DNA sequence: TGCAGCGTTGAAGATGGAGGGACTAGCGGTAGCACAGATACGCAGTATTTT. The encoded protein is CSVEDGGTSGSTDTQYF.

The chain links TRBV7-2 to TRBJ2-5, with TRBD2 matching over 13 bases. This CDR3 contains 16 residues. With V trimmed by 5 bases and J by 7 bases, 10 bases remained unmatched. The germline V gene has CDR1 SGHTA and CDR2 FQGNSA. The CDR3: CASSARRLAGGGTQYF. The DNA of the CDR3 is TGTGCCAGCAGCGCCCGAAGACTAGCGGGAGGAGGGACCCAGTACTTC.

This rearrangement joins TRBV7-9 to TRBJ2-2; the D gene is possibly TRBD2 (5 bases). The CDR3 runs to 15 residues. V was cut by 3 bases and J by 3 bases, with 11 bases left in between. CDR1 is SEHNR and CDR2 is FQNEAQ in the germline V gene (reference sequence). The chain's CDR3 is CASSLRVSDTGELFF. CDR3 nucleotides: TGTGCCAGCAGCTTGAGGGTCTCGGACACCGGGGAGCTGTTTTTT. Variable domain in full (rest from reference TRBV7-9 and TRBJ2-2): DTGVSQNPRHKITKRGQNVTFRCDPISEHNRLYWYRQTLGQGPEFLTYFQNEAQLEKSRLLSDRFSAERPKGSFSTLEIQRTEQGDSAMYLCASSLRVSDTGELFFGEGSRLTVL.

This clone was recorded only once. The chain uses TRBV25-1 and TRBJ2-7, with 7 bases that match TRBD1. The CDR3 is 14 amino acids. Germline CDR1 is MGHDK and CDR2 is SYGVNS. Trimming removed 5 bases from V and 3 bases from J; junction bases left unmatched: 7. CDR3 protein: CASSPGTAVYEQYF. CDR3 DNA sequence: TGTGCCAGCAGTCCCGGGACAGCAGTCTACGAGCAGTACTTC.

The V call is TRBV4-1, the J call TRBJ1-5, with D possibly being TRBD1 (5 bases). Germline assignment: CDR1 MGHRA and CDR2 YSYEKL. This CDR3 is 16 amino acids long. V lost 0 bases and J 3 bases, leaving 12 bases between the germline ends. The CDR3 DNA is TGCGCCAGCAGCCAAGAGTTGGCGACAGTCAATCAGCCCCAGCATTTT. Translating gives CASSQELATVNQPQHF.

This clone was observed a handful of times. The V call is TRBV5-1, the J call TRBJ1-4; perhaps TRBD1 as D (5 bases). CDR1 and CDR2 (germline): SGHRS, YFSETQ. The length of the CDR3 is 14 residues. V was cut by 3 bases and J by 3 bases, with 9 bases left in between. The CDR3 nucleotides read TGCGCCAGCAGCTACCAGGGTGCTAATGAAAAACTGTTTTTT. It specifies CASSYQGANEKLFF.

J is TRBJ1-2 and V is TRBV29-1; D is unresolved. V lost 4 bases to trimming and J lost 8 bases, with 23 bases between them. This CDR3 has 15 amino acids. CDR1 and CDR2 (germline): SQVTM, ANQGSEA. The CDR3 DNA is TGCAGCGTTGGTCTAGGAGGGTCGAGTGGGGTAGGCTACACCTTC. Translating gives CSVGLGGSSGVGYTF.

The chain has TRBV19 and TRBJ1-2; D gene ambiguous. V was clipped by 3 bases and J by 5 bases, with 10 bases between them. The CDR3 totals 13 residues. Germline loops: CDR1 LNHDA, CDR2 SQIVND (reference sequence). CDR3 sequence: CASSISPGYGYTF. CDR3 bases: TGTGCCAGTAGTATTTCCCCAGGTTATGGCTACACCTTC. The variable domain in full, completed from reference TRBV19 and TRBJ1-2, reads DGGITQSPKYLFRKEGQNVTLSCEQNLNHDAMYWYRQDPGQGLRLIYYSQIVNDFQKGDIAEGYSVSREKKESFPLTVTSAQKNPTAFYLCASSISPGYGYTFGSGTRLTVV.

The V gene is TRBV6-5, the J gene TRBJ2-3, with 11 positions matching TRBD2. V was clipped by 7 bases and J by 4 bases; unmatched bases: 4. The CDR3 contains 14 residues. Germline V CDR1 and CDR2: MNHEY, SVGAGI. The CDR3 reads CASKTSGISDTQYF. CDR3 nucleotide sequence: TGTGCCAGCAAGACTAGCGGGATTTCAGATACGCAGTATTTT.

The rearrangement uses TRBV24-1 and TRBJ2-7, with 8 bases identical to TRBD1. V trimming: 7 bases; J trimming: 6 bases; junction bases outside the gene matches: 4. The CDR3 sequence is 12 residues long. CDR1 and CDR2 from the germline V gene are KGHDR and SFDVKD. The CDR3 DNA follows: TGTGCCACCAGCACAGGGGGAGGCGAGCAGTACTTC. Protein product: CATSTGGGEQYF.

CDR3 region: CASSELRGPYTEAFF. CDR3 bases: TGTGCCAGCAGTGAATTGAGGGGGCCCTACACTGAAGCTTTCTTT. The rearrangement links TRBV2 to TRBJ1-1, with TRBD1 identical over 7 bases. Trimming took 2 bases from V and 3 from J; bases not matched to a gene: 6. The CDR3 runs 15 residues. Germline assignment: CDR1 SNHLY and CDR2 FYNNEI.

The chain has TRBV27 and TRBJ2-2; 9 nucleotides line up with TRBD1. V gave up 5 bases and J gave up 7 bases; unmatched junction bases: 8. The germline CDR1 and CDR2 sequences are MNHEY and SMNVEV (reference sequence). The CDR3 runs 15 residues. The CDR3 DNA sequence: TGTGCCAGCAGTCGGACAGGGGCTATGGGCGGGGAGCTGTTTTTT. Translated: CASSRTGAMGGELFF.

The CDR3, as DNA: TGTGCCAGCAGTGAAGGACAGGGTTTTGAAAAACTGTTTTTT. It codes for CASSEGQGFEKLFF. The V call is TRBV6-1, the J call TRBJ1-4, with 7 positions matching TRBD1. Trimming removed 1 base from V and 7 bases from J; junction bases left unmatched: 3. Germline CDR1 MNHNS, CDR2 SASEGT. CDR3 size: 14 residues.

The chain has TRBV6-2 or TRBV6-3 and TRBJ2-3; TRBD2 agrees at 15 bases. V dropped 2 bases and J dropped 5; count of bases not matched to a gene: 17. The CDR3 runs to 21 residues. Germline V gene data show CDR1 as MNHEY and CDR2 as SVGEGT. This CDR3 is CASSYPTGTGLAGGLGDTQYF. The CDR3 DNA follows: TGTGCCAGCAGTTACCCCACAGGCACCGGACTAGCGGGAGGGCTGGGAGATACGCAGTATTTT.

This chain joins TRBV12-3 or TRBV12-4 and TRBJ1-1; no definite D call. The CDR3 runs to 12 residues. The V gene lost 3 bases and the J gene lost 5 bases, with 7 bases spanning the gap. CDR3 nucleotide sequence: TGTGCCAGCAGTTTTAGCCGGACTGAAGCTTTCTTT. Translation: CASSFSRTEAFF.

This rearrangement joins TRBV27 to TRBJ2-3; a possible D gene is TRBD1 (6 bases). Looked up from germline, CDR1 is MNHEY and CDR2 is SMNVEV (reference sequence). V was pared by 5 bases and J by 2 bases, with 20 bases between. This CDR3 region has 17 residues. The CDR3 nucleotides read TGTGCCAGCAGTGGACTCCCCAGGGGATGGGTCACAGATACGCAGTATTTT. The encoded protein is CASSGLPRGWVTDTQYF.